The sequence of this T cell receptor (beta chain) was determined in a study of Graves' ophthalmopathy and Graves' hyperthyroidism. Whole-study results and caveats: It was with around 70% sensitivity and about 72% specificity that the model predicted ophthalmopathy progression.

The germline gives CDR1 SGHVS, CDR2 FQNEAQ. The CDR3 length is 15 residues. V shed 4 bases and J shed 0 bases, with 10 bases lying between them. About this clonotype: What it binds is not known.

Transcripts of RNA were the source for amplifying TCR beta CDR3 regions. Scientists carried out first-round RT-PCR using HTBI primers and then a second-round multiplex PCR. TCRdb used MiXCR to reprocess the multiplex PCR reads, holding one entry per CDR3 protein. The table records about 400,000 distinct CDR3 sequences, about 18% of them present only once. This sequence originates from a woman aged 18-30 years with Graves' ophthalmopathy. The gene calls are TRBV7-8 and TRBJ2-1; D is possibly TRBD1 (5 bases). The sequenced material came from peripheral blood. The CDR3: CASSSDRLSYNEQFF. The CDR3 nucleotides read TGTGCCAGCAGCTCTGACAGACTCTCCTACAATGAGCAGTTCTTC.